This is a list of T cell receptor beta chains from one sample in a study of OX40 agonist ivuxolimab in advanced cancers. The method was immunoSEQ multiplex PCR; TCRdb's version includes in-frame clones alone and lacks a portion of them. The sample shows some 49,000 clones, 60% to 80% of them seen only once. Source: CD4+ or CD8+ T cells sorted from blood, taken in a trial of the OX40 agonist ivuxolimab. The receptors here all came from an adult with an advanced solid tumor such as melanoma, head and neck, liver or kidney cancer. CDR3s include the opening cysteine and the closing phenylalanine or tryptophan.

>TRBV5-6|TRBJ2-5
CASSKRRATTQETQYF
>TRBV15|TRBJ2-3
CATRSEAGGSDTQYF
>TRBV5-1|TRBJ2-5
CASSLSSSVETQYF
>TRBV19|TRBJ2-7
CASGTSRYEQYF
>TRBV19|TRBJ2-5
CASSIDVVIRGHKKETQYF
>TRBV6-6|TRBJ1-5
CASSYPQAQPQHF
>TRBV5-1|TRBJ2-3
CASSPEHRGDTQYF
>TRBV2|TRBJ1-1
CASSPQPGGVTEAFF
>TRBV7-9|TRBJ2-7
CASSLRFGGGERYEQYF
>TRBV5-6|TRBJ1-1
CASSSRIRRGGTTRTTF
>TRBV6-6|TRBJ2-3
CASTSEPGDTQYF
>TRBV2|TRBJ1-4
CASRASAGPSRFTTNEKLFF
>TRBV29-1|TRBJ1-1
CSVQVTEAFF
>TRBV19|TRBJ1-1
CASSLQGKGEAFF
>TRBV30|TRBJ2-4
CAWTPGLAKNIQYF
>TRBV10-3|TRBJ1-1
CAIRARQGQAFF
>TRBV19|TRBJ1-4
CASRLDSSRGKLFF
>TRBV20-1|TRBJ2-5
CSLAGEETQYF
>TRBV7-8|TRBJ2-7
CASSLSQGAWYEQYF
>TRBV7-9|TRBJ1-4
CASSALPGQGNEKLFF
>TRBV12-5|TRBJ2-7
CASGSYYEQYF
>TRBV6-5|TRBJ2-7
CASSYSGTDRYEQYF
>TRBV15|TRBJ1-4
CATSRADRGLEKLFF
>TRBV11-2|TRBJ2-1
CASSFRTSGRDEQFF
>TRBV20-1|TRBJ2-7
CSAALGREQYF
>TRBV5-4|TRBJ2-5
CASSPMGSQETQYF
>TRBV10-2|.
CASSDEAGGSYYEQYF
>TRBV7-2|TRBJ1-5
CASSVRTGGDQPQHF
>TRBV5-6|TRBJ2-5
CASSLGTLWETQYF
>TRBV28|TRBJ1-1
CASLGRLNTEAFF